What follows is one T cell receptor beta chain and its context. Antigen: not known. The record originates from a study of cytomegalovirus exposure and HLA in healthy donors. Notes on the study in general: TCR beta chain V- and J-gene trimming was linked, in a later analysis, to a missense variant in DCLRE1C.

CDR3 length: 17 residues. V dropped 6 bases and J dropped 4; count of bases not matched to a gene: 15. The germline V gene encodes CDR1 SQVTM and CDR2 ANQGSEA. 13 Jbeta primers and 60 Vbeta primers were used for the PCR. TCRdb keeps only in-frame clones here, not all; method: immunoSEQ multiplex PCR. The repertoire holds some 170,000 clones, with roughly four fifths as singletons. The V and J genes are TRBV29-1 and TRBJ1-4, with 9 bases fitting TRBD1. The sequence derives from a woman between 18 and 29 years old in good health and CMV-seropositive. The sample was PBMCs. CDR3: CSVSKGGTGYGNEKLFF. CDR3 nucleotides: TGCAGCGTCTCTAAGGGCGGGACAGGGTACGGTAATGAAAAACTGTTTTTT.